These T cell receptor beta chains were read from a single sample in a study of technical replicates of blood from a few donors. Profiling relied on immunoSEQ multiplex PCR, and the TCRdb table lists in-frame clones only, not all of them. The repertoire has about 88,000 clones, around 94% of them found once; the top ten carry 0.25%. The sequencing sample was made of T cells isolated from PBMCs. Source of these receptors: a human donor in good health. Both conserved end residues are part of each CDR3. D genes are given only for firm matches. Expanded clones get a size class; other rows say once, few or many, or leave the size out.

V gene	D gene	clone size	J gene	CDR3 DNA	CDR3 protein
TRBV6-1	NA	NA	TRBJ2-7	TGTGCCAGCAGTGAAGCGCGGGAGCAGTACTTC	CASSEAREQYF
TRBV30	TRBD1	few	TRBJ1-1	TGTGCCTGCGGGACAGGACCTAACACTGAAGCTTTCTTT	CACGTGPNTEAFF
TRBV28	NA	NA	TRBJ1-1	TGTGCCAGCAGTCCCCCGCGGGCCCGAAACACTGAAGCTTTCTTT	CASSPPRARNTEAFF
TRBV19	NA	NA	TRBJ2-7	TGTGCCAGTAGCCCGAGTAGCGGAAACTACGAGCAGTACTTC	CASSPSSGNYEQYF
TRBV21-1	NA	NA	TRBJ2-5	TGTGCCATCCCCCCCATCGGTAGTATATCGGAGACCCAGTACTTC	CAIPPIGSISETQYF
TRBV6-5	NA	NA	TRBJ1-6	TGTGCCAGCAGTTTCCGTCCCAGCTCCTATAATTCACCCCTCCACTTT	CASSFRPSSYNSPLHF
TRBV11-2	NA	NA	TRBJ2-5	TGTGCCAGCAGCTTGGACAGTTACCAAGAGACCCAGTACTTC	CASSLDSYQETQYF
TRBV4-2	TRBD2	NA	TRBJ2-1	TGTGCCAGCAGCCAGCCCAAGGGTAGCGGGAGTCTCAATGAGCAGTTCTTC	CASSQPKGSGSLNEQFF
TRBV5-4	TRBD1	NA	TRBJ2-1	TGTGCCAGCAGCAACCGACAGGGGCCTGACAATGAGCAGTTCTTC	CASSNRQGPDNEQFF
TRBV9	NA	once	TRBJ2-1	TGTGCCAGCAGCGTGGCTTTCTACAATGAGCAGTTCTTC	CASSVAFYNEQFF
TRBV25-1	TRBD1	NA	TRBJ2-7	TGTGCCAGCACCTCAGGGGGCGCAGCCTACGAGCAGTACTTC	CASTSGGAAYEQYF
TRBV9	TRBD1	NA	TRBJ2-1	TGTGCCAGCAGCCCTCGGACAGGGGCCTCCTCCTACAATGAGCAGTTCTTC	CASSPRTGASSYNEQFF
TRBV11-3	TRBD2	NA	TRBJ2-3	TGTGCCAGCACCCCACTAGCGGGGGGCACAGATACGCAGTATTTT	CASTPLAGGTDTQYF
TRBV7-9	TRBD2	NA	TRBJ2-1	TGTGCCAGCAGCTTAGTACCCCATGGACTAGCGGGGGATCAGCAGTTCTTC	CASSLVPHGLAGDQQFF
TRBV11-2	TRBD1	once	TRBJ2-5	TGTGCCAGCAGCTCCTACACCGGGACAGCTACCAAAGAGACCCAGTACTTC	CASSSYTGTATKETQYF